This T cell receptor beta chain was sequenced in a study of blood T cell repertoires in COVID-19. Study summary: Samples representing acute and convalescent COVID-19 were sourced from the United States, Italy and Spain. Nucleic acid was either cDNA or gDNA, and it came from T cells, B-cell-depleted T cells, or PBMCs.

The authors' processing: Amplified reference gene primers provided the basis for estimating nucleated cell counts. Data came from immunoSEQ multiplex PCR; TCRdb stores just in-frame clones and leaves some out. V and J calls plus clone size are reproduced from that table; the DNA served to infer D and trimming. The sample records about 90,000 clones, roughly 80% being singletons. The sample comprised peripheral blood. This sequence originates from a man aged 50-59 years with acute or convalescent COVID-19.

The DNA for the CDR3 is TGCAGTGCTAGTACCGGGAACTATGGCTACACCTTC. Protein sequence: CSASTGNYGYTF. The rearrangement links TRBV20-1 to TRBJ1-2; D not certain. CDR3 size: 12 residues. Trimming left V 3 bases short and J 2 bases short, with 7 bases between. Germline V gene lookup returns CDR1 DFQATT and CDR2 SNEGSKA (reference sequence).